This T cell receptor (beta chain) originates from a study of beta chain features in type 1 diabetes. Study-level points and caveats: Moderately but significantly shorter TCRB CDR3s were found in Type 1 diabetes patients in all four CD4+ subsets. High-TCR-expressing cells could be over-represented by cDNA sequencing.

The sample holds a few counts of this clone. Antigen specificity is unknown. Expressed TCRB transcripts were sequenced after all isolated RNA was converted to cDNA. This table comes from immunoSEQ multiplex PCR, and its TCRdb copy is limited to in-frame clones, with some not included. The data hold about half a million clones, with about an eighth observed a single time. Germline V gene data show CDR1 as ENHRY and CDR2 as SYGVKD. This CDR3 contains 14 residues. The germline V and J ends were trimmed by 3 bases and 1 base, with 9 bases remaining between them. Blood was collected once per donor into heparin, averaging approximately 0.11 L. Central memory, naive, regulatory and stem cell-like memory CD4+ cells were sorted by CD45RO/CCR7/CD25/CD127/CD95/CD27.

The chain is built from TRBV10-3 and TRBJ2-5; D gene ambiguous. The TCR was taken from a woman aged 18-30 years in good health. The sequenced material came from naive CD4+ T cells from blood. CDR3 nucleotide sequence: TGTGCCATCAGTGACAATTGGGGCCAAGAGACCCAGTACTTC. It is translated as CAISDNWGQETQYF.